The table lists the clone carrying this T cell receptor beta chain with many counts. Its antigen is undetermined. The authors made TCR beta libraries by quantitative 5'-RACE with molecular barcodes. TCRdb re-analysed the 5' RACE reads in MiXCR, keeping a single row per CDR3 protein. Of about 240,000 distinct CDR3 sequences listed, 8.6% are singletons. The CDR3 length is 16 residues. Trimming took off 0 bases at V and 2 bases at J, with 11 bases between the two ends. Germline lookup yields CDR1 SGHRS and CDR2 YFSETQ. The entry originates in a study of CD8 T cells in ankylosing spondylitis. General study results and limits: Disease-linked clones bore a CD8+ phenotype, appearing relatively rarely in peripheral blood. Apparently characteristic of ankylosing spondylitis blood was a TCR beta motif (fewer than 10 highly homologous variants).

This sequence was found in a male donor with ankylosing spondylitis or in good health (not recorded which). This chain uses TRBV5-1 with TRBJ2-2; D is uncertain. Sequences were obtained from blood, either unsorted or a sorted T cell fraction (not recorded which). The CDR3 DNA reads as TGCGCCAGCAGCTTGGTCGCGGCCCTAAACACCGGGGAGCTGTTTTTT. Amino acid sequence: CASSLVAALNTGELFF.